This T cell receptor delta chain was obtained from a study of gamma-delta chains in newborns, infants, children (dated by TCRdb to the late 2010s). For the study in its entirety: According to the study title, microbial exposure causes polyclonal expansion of innate gammadelta T cells right after birth. Right after human newborns were born, the researchers looked at the way microbial exposure shaped their populations of innate gammadelta T cells.

TCRdb lists the instrument as Illumina MiSeq. TCRdb called clones from the public reads with CATT, and repeated DNA sequences were later combined into one row. This sample is represented by roughly 6,000 delta-chain clones; around 1.9% of them were singletons. In total, the top ten clones hold over 10% of the sample. The CDR3 runs 24 residues from the cysteine to the phenylalanine. Of the read, only the CDR3 DNA is kept; its 72 bases are in frame from base 1. For CDR1 and CDR2, the germline V gene lists TSWWSYY and QGS. Between the V and J ends, shortened by 4 bases and 0 bases respectively, the junction contains 39 bases. About this clone: The clone's antigen remains unknown. No quality values exist for individual bases; no much larger clone is one base distant. The sample contains more than one DNA sequence encoding this CDR3.

In this chain, TRDV1 is recombined with TRDJ1; the D gene is possibly TRDD3, with 6 bases matching. Sequencing was performed on blood. This receptor was taken from a child who was a newborn, infant or young child, either healthy, febrile or measles-vaccinated (not recorded which). The CDR3 reads as follows: CALGVYGTGPLTGFRSAYTDKLIF. The nucleotide sequence is given as TGTGCTCTTGGGGTCTACGGGACTGGGCCACTTACTGGGTTTCGATCCGCCTACACCGATAAACTCATCTTT.